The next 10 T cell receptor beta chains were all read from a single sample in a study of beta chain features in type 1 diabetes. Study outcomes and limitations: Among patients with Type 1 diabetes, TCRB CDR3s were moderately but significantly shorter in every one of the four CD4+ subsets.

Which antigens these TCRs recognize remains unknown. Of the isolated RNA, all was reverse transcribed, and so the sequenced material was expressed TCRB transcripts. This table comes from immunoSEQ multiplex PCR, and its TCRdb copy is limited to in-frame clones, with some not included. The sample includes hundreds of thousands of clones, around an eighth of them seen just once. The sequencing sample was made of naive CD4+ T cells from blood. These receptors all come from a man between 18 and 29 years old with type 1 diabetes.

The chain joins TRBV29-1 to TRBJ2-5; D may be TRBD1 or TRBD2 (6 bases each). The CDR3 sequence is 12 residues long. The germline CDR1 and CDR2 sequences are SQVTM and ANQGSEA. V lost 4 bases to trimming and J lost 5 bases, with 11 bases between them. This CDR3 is CSVGGAGETQYF. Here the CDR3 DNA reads TGCAGCGTTGGGGGGGCCGGGGAGACCCAGTACTTC.

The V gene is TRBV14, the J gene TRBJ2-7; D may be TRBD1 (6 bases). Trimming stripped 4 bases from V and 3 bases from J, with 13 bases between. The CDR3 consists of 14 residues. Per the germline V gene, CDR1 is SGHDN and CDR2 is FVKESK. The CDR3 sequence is CASSLSTGIYEQYF. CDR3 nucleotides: TGTGCCAGCAGCCTGTCTACAGGGATCTACGAGCAGTACTTC.

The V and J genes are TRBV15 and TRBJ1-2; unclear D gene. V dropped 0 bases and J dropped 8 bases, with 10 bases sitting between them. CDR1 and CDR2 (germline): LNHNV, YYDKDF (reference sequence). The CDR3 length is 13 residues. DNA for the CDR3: TGTGCCACCAGCAGAGATCGGGTAGCAGGCTACACCTTC. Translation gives CATSRDRVAGYTF.

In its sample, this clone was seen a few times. CDR3 nucleotide sequence: TGTGCCAGCAGCTTAGCAGTTACAGGGACGCAAGAGACCCAGTACTTC. Its protein is CASSLAVTGTQETQYF. The chain employs TRBV7-9 and TRBJ2-5; TRBD1 might be the D (6 bases). The CDR3 sequence is 16 residues long. Per the germline V gene, CDR1 is SEHNR and CDR2 is FQNEAQ (reference sequence). V shed 0 bases and J shed 2 bases, with 13 bases lying between them.

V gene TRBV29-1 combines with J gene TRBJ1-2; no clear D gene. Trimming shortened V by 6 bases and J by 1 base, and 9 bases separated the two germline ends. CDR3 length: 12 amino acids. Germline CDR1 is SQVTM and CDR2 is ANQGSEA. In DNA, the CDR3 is TGCAGCGTCGCGCGGGTTAACTATGGCTACACCTTC. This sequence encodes CSVARVNYGYTF.

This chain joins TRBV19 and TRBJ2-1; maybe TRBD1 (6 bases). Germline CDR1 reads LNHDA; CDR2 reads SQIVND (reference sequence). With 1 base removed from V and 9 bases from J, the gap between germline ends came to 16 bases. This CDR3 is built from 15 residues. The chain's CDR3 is CASSIGAGAPGEQFF. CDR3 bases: TGTGCCAGTAGTATAGGGGCAGGGGCGCCCGGTGAGCAGTTCTTC.

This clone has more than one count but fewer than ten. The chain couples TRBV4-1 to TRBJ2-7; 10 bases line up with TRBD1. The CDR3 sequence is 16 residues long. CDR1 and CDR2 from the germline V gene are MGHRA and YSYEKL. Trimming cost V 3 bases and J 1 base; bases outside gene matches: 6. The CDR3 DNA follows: TGCGCCAGCAGCCAGGGGACAGGGGTTTTATCCTACGAGCAGTACTTC. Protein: CASSQGTGVLSYEQYF.

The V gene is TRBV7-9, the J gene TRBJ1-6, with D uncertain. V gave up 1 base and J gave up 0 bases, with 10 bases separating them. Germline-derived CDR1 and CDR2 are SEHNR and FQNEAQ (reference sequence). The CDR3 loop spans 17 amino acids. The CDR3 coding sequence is TGTGCCAGCAGCTTAGTCGGCCGGAGCTCCTATAATTCACCCCTCCACTTT. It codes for CASSLVGRSSYNSPLHF.

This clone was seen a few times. The CDR3 nucleotides read TGTGCCAGCAGCTCGGGGACTGAAGCTTTCTTT. This gives the protein CASSSGTEAFF. The rearrangement links TRBV7-3 to TRBJ1-1, with D unclear. V lost 4 bases to trimming and J lost 5 bases, with 5 bases between them. The CDR3 length is 11 residues. In germline, CDR1 is SGHTA, CDR2 FQGTGA.

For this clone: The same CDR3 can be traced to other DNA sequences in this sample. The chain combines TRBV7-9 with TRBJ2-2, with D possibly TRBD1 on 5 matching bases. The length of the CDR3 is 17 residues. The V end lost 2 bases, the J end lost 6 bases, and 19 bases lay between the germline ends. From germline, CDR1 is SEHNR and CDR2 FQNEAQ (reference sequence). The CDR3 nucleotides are TGTGCCAGCAGCTTAATCCCAGGGCAAGAGTCCGCCGGGGAGCTGTTTTTT. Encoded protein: CASSLIPGQESAGELFF. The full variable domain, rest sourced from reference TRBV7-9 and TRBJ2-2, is DTGVSQNPRHKITKRGQNVTFRCDPISEHNRLYWYRQTLGQGPEFLTYFQNEAQLEKSRLLSDRFSAERPKGSFSTLEIQRTEQGDSAMYLCASSLIPGQESAGELFFGEGSRLTVL.